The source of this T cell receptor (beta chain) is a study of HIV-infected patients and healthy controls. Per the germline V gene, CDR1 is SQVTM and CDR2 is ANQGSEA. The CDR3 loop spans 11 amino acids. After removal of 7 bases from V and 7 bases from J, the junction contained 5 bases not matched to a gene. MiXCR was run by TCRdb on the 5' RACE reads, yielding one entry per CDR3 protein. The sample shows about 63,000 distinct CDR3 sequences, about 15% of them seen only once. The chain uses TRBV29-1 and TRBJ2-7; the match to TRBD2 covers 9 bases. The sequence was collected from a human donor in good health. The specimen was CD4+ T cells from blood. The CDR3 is CSGGGEVEQYF. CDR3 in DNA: TGCAGCGGCGGGGGGGAAGTGGAGCAGTACTTC.